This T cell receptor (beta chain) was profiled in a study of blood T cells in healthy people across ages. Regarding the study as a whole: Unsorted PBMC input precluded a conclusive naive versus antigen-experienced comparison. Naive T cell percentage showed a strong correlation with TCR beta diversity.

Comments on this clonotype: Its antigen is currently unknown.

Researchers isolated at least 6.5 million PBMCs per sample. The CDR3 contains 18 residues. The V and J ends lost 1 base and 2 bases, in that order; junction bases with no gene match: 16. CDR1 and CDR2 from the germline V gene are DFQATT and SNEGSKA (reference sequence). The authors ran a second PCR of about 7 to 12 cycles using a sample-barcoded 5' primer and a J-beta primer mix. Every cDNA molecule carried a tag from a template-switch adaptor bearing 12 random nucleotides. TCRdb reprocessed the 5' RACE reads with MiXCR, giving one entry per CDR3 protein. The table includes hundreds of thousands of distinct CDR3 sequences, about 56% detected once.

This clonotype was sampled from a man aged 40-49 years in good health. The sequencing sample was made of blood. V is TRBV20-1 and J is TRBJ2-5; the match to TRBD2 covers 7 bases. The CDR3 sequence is CSARADQTGLVGQETQYF. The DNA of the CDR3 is TGCAGTGCTAGAGCCGACCAAACAGGACTAGTTGGACAAGAGACCCAGTACTTC.